This TCR beta chain stems from a study of control samples from healthy donors and cancer patients. This clone was detected once. This table comes from immunoSEQ multiplex PCR, and its TCRdb copy is limited to in-frame clones, with some not included. The data contain some 130,000 clones, around 89% of them singletons. Germline values: CDR1 KGHDR, CDR2 SFDVKD. The V gene lost 7 bases and the J gene lost 6 bases, with 19 bases spanning the gap. There are 15 residues in the CDR3. This receptor was obtained from a man aged 40-55 years in good health. The sample taken for sequencing was blood. V and J are TRBV24-1 and TRBJ2-3, with D perhaps matching TRBD1 (6 bases). DNA for the CDR3: TGTGCCACCAGCGAAACCGGGACACGGAGGGATACGCAGTATTTT. Protein product: CATSETGTRRDTQYF.